This is a list of T cell receptor beta chains from one sample in a study of shared clonotypes between healthy human individuals. The data were produced by immunoSEQ multiplex PCR, yet TCRdb's version contains in-frame clones alone and is incomplete. Of under 1 million clones listed, about 91% were seen once; the top ten hold about 25%. The sequencing input was naive CD8+ T cells sorted from blood. The receptors here all came from a man aged 25-40 years in good health. Both conserved end residues are part of each CDR3. Each record gives: V gene, D gene, J gene, clone size, CDR3 protein, CDR3 DNA. D genes are given only for firm matches. Clone size appears in some rows only: once, few, many, or a class for an expanded clone.

V: TRBV27; D: TRBD2; J: TRBJ2-3; size: .; CDR3: CASSKEVAGASTDTQYF; DNA: TGTGCCAGCAGCAAAGAGGTAGCGGGGGCTAGCACAGATACGCAGTATTTT
V: TRBV29-1; D: .; J: TRBJ1-4; size: .; CDR3: CSVMQGSDEKLFF; DNA: TGCAGCGTTATGCAGGGGTCGGATGAAAAACTGTTTTTT
V: TRBV27; D: .; J: TRBJ1-1; size: .; CDR3: CASSSPSLNTEAFF; DNA: TGTGCCAGCAGTTCCCCAAGCCTGAACACTGAAGCTTTCTTT
V: TRBV18; D: .; J: TRBJ1-5; size: .; CDR3: CASSLDFRPGEGQPQHF; DNA: TGTGCCAGCTCCCTCGATTTTCGCCCAGGGGAAGGGCAGCCCCAGCATTTT
V: TRBV29-1; D: .; J: TRBJ2-7; size: .; CDR3: CSVVMGTGRLISGDPYEQYF; DNA: TGCAGCGTTGTTATGGGTACCGGCAGATTGATTAGCGGAGACCCCTACGAGCAGTACTTC
V: TRBV7-9; D: .; J: TRBJ1-4; size: .; CDR3: CASSPGTEARRGKLFF; DNA: TGTGCCAGCAGCCCCGGGACTGAGGCTCGGAGAGGAAAACTGTTTTTT
V: TRBV2; D: .; J: TRBJ1-1; size: .; CDR3: CASSEEPNTEAFF; DNA: TGTGCCAGCAGTGAGGAACCGAACACTGAAGCTTTCTTT
V: TRBV6-1; D: .; J: TRBJ2-7; size: .; CDR3: CASSEYKDFTYEQYF; DNA: TGTGCCAGCAGTGAATACAAGGACTTTACCTACGAGCAGTACTTC
V: TRBV7-7; D: TRBD2; J: TRBJ2-5; size: once; CDR3: CASSPPLGREGGETQYF; DNA: TGTGCTAGCAGCCCCCCCCTCGGGCGGGAGGGAGGAGAGACCCAGTACTTC
V: TRBV7-9; D: .; J: TRBJ2-3; size: .; CDR3: CASRGLPTDTQYF; DNA: TGTGCCAGTCGCGGGTTACCCACAGATACGCAGTATTTT
V: TRBV4-1; D: .; J: TRBJ2-7; size: .; CDR3: CASSPVGGQTYF; DNA: TGCGCCAGCAGCCCAGTGGGGGGACAGACGTACTTC
V: TRBV6-4; D: .; J: TRBJ2-1; size: .; CDR3: CASSDGSQGSYNEQFF; DNA: TGTGCCAGCAGTGACGGAAGTCAGGGTTCGTACAATGAGCAGTTCTTC
V: TRBV27; D: .; J: TRBJ2-7; size: .; CDR3: CASANNPEGNYYEQYF; DNA: TGTGCCAGCGCCAACAACCCCGAGGGGAATTACTACGAGCAGTACTTC
V: TRBV9; D: .; J: TRBJ1-2; size: .; CDR3: CASSPRGTRGYTF; DNA: TGTGCCAGCAGCCCCCGGGGGACTCGGGGCTACACCTTC
V: TRBV5-6; D: .; J: TRBJ1-2; size: .; CDR3: CASSLAAAEFNYGYTF; DNA: TGTGCCAGCAGCTTGGCGGCAGCCGAATTTAACTATGGCTACACCTTC
V: TRBV20-1; D: .; J: TRBJ2-1; size: few; CDR3: CSAEDEQFF; DNA: TGCAGTGCAGAGGATGAGCAGTTCTTC
V: TRBV2; D: .; J: TRBJ1-1; size: .; CDR3: CASVDGPEAFF; DNA: TGTGCCAGCGTGGACGGACCTGAAGCTTTCTTT
V: TRBV7-9; D: TRBD2; J: TRBJ2-5; size: .; CDR3: CASSFSGTKEETQYF; DNA: TGTGCCAGCAGCTTTTCGGGGACTAAAGAAGAGACCCAGTACTTC
V: TRBV2; D: TRBD1; J: TRBJ2-7; size: .; CDR3: CASSDNRDRPSYEQYF; DNA: TGTGCCAGCAGCGATAACCGGGACAGGCCGTCCTACGAGCAGTACTTC
V: TRBV27; D: .; J: TRBJ2-1; size: .; CDR3: CASSLLLGNEQFF; DNA: TGTGCCAGCAGTTTATTGCTGGGGAATGAGCAGTTCTTC
V: TRBV11-2; D: .; J: TRBJ2-1; size: .; CDR3: CASTPPLLDEQFF; DNA: TGTGCCAGCACACCACCCCTCCTGGATGAGCAGTTCTTC
V: TRBV18; D: .; J: TRBJ2-5; size: .; CDR3: CASSPYPEETQYF; DNA: TGTGCCAGCTCACCATATCCAGAAGAGACCCAGTACTTC
V: TRBV5-1; D: TRBD1; J: TRBJ1-1; size: .; CDR3: CASASGTDNSEAFF; DNA: TGCGCCAGCGCCTCCGGGACAGACAACTCTGAAGCTTTCTTT
V: TRBV7-8; D: .; J: TRBJ2-1; size: .; CDR3: CASSLVEAVYNEQFF; DNA: TGTGCCAGCAGCTTAGTCGAGGCGGTCTACAATGAGCAGTTCTTC
V: TRBV11-3; D: .; J: TRBJ2-7; size: .; CDR3: CASSFPGAYEQYF; DNA: TGTGCCAGCAGCTTCCCCGGGGCATACGAGCAGTACTTC
V: TRBV7-7; D: TRBD2; J: TRBJ2-2; size: .; CDR3: CASSVGLADTGELFF; DNA: TGTGCTAGCTCTGTAGGACTAGCGGACACCGGGGAGCTGTTTTTT
V: TRBV4-1; D: .; J: TRBJ1-2; size: .; CDR3: CASSQDLRFGYTF; DNA: TGCGCCAGCAGCCAAGATCTCAGGTTCGGCTACACCTTC
V: TRBV9; D: .; J: TRBJ2-7; size: .; CDR3: CASGGLESYEQYF; DNA: TGTGCCAGCGGGGGCCTTGAATCCTACGAGCAGTACTTC
V: TRBV4-3; D: .; J: TRBJ1-1; size: .; CDR3: CASSQDRDHTEAFF; DNA: TGCGCCAGCAGCCAAGACAGGGATCACACTGAAGCTTTCTTT
V: TRBV9; D: TRBD1; J: TRBJ2-7; size: .; CDR3: CASSADRPYEQYF; DNA: TGTGCCAGCAGCGCGGACAGGCCCTACGAGCAGTACTTC
V: TRBV6-6; D: TRBD2; J: TRBJ2-7; size: once; CDR3: CASKAGDYEQYF; DNA: TGTGCCAGCAAAGCGGGGGACTACGAGCAGTACTTC
V: TRBV4-2; D: .; J: TRBJ2-1; size: once; CDR3: CASSQDLLSSYNEQFF; DNA: TGTGCCAGCAGCCAAGACCTACTTAGCTCCTACAATGAGCAGTTCTTC
V: TRBV5-1; D: TRBD2; J: TRBJ2-1; size: .; CDR3: CASSPRTSGRALNEQFF; DNA: TGCGCCAGCAGCCCTAGGACTAGCGGGAGGGCCTTAAATGAGCAGTTCTTC
V: TRBV30; D: .; J: TRBJ2-7; size: .; CDR3: CAWKAGSPYEQYF; DNA: TGTGCCTGGAAGGCCGGCAGTCCCTACGAGCAGTACTTC
V: TRBV28; D: .; J: TRBJ2-7; size: .; CDR3: CASQKTRPYEQYF; DNA: TGTGCCAGCCAGAAGACCCGTCCATACGAGCAGTACTTC
V: TRBV28; D: TRBD2; J: TRBJ2-7; size: .; CDR3: CASTLAGAGYEQYF; DNA: TGTGCCAGCACTCTAGCGGGAGCTGGGTACGAGCAGTACTTC
V: TRBV7-3; D: .; J: TRBJ1-1; size: .; CDR3: CASSRFSIKTGLNEAFF; DNA: TGTGCCAGCAGCCGTTTTTCGATAAAAACAGGGTTAAATGAAGCTTTCTTT
V: TRBV21-1; D: .; J: TRBJ2-5; size: .; CDR3: CASSRDRGQETQYF; DNA: TGTGCCAGCAGCCGGGACAGGGGACAAGAGACCCAGTACTTC
V: TRBV7-9; D: TRBD2; J: TRBJ2-1; size: once; CDR3: CASSQPSSGGSSYNEQFF; DNA: TGTGCCAGCAGCCAACCGTCTAGCGGGGGCAGCTCCTACAATGAGCAGTTCTTC
V: TRBV5-6; D: .; J: TRBJ2-7; size: .; CDR3: CASSLDVNSYEQYF; DNA: TGTGCCAGCAGCTTGGATGTCAACTCCTACGAGCAGTACTTC